Below, 27 T cell receptor beta chains from the same sample are listed, as sequenced in a study of early T cells in non-severe SARS-CoV-2 infection. Using its own MiXCR run on the 5' RACE reads, TCRdb lists one record per CDR3 protein. The sample has fewer than 120,000 distinct CDR3 sequences, 10% to 15% seen once. Here the sequenced sample was whole blood, taken at baseline. These receptors were taken from an adult who was a healthcare worker with PCR-confirmed SARS-CoV-2 infection or an uninfected control (not recorded which).

The chain employs TRBV12-3 or TRBV12-4 and TRBJ1-2; D is unclear. Between the trimmed V and J ends, which lost 1 base and 1 base, there was a span of 10 bases. The CDR3 has 15 amino acids. CDR3 sequence (DNA): TGTGCCAGCAGTTTAGACCCAGTCAGTAACTATGGCTACACCTTC. This gives the protein CASSLDPVSNYGYTF.

V and J are TRBV15 and TRBJ1-5, with 8 positions matching TRBD1. The CDR3 runs 14 residues. V was pared by 8 bases and J by 2 bases, with 5 bases of the junction left unmatched. Germline V gene lookup returns CDR1 LNHNV and CDR2 YYDKDF (reference sequence). CDR3 nucleotides: TGTGCCACCGACGACAGGGGTGGCAATCAGCCCCAGCATTTT. Translating gives CATDDRGGNQPQHF.

This clonotype was picked up a small number of times. The J gene is TRBJ1-6, the V gene TRBV9; D might be TRBD1 (6 bases). V lost 4 bases and J 7 bases, leaving 12 bases between the germline ends. The CDR3 runs 14 residues. CDR1 SGDLS and CDR2 YYNGEE come from the germline V gene. The CDR3 protein is CASSKGQLNSPLHF. As DNA, the CDR3 is TGTGCCAGCAGCAAAGGACAGTTAAATTCACCCCTCCACTTT.

This clonotype was recorded a few times. V gene TRBV7-8 combines with J gene TRBJ2-1; D uncertain. Trimming cost V 2 bases and J 9 bases, with 11 bases left between them. Germline loops: CDR1 SGHVS, CDR2 FQNEAQ. The CDR3 is made up of 13 amino acids. The CDR3 loop reads CASSLPTGIEQFF. For the CDR3, the DNA is TGTGCCAGCAGCTTACCAACCGGAATTGAGCAGTTCTTC.

This clonotype was picked up a small number of times. This chain's CDR3 is CASSQVLGSYEQYF. Here the CDR3 DNA reads TGCGCCAGCAGCCAAGTATTAGGTTCCTACGAGCAGTACTTC. J is TRBJ2-7 and V is TRBV4-1; no clear D. V was shortened by 1 base and J by 1 base, with 8 bases between the two germline ends. The germline V gene encodes CDR1 MGHRA and CDR2 YSYEKL. This CDR3 spans 14 amino acids.

This clonotype has a count of ten or more. In DNA form, the CDR3 reads TGTGCCAGCAGCCAAGGACCCACTAGCGGGGGGCTGGAGACCCAGTACTTC. Residues: CASSQGPTSGGLETQYF. V gene TRBV4-2 combines with J gene TRBJ2-5; TRBD2 matches at 12 bases. The germline V gene has CDR1 LGHNA and CDR2 YNFKEQ. Trimming cost V 1 base and J 5 bases; bases outside gene matches: 8. The CDR3 totals 17 residues.

The V call is TRBV20-1, the J call TRBJ1-1, with 9 bases identical to TRBD1. J was trimmed by 6 bases and V by 6 bases; bases with no gene match: 5. This CDR3 has 12 residues. CDR1 DFQATT and CDR2 SNEGSKA come from the germline V gene (reference sequence). CDR3 residues: CSAGGQGSEAFF. The CDR3 DNA follows: TGCAGTGCAGGGGGACAGGGTTCTGAAGCTTTCTTT.

This chain joins TRBV30 and TRBJ1-5, with D possibly matching TRBD1 (5 bases). The germline V gene encodes CDR1 GTSNPN and CDR2 SVGIG (reference sequence). With 2 bases removed from V and 0 bases from J, the gap between germline ends came to 11 bases. This CDR3 is 15 amino acids long. CDR3 DNA: TGTGCCTGGAGTCATCTCGGGGGTAGCAATCAGCCCCAGCATTTT. Translation gives CAWSHLGGSNQPQHF.

The chain is built from TRBV9 and TRBJ2-3; 8 bases map to TRBD1. This CDR3 comprises 15 residues. V was pared by 1 base and J by 3 bases, with 4 bases of the junction left unmatched. CDR1 and CDR2 (germline): SGDLS, YYNGEE. The CDR3 region is CASSVRQGRTDTQYF. The CDR3 nucleotides read TGTGCCAGCAGCGTACGACAGGGGAGGACAGATACGCAGTATTTT.

This clonotype was seen at least ten times. The rearrangement links TRBV7-2 to TRBJ1-2; D gene unclear. V lost 5 bases, J lost 3 bases, and 13 bases lay in between. CDR3 length equals 14 residues. Germline CDR1 and CDR2: SGHTA and FQGNSA. The DNA of the CDR3 is TGTGCCAGCAGCCCCGACGGAGCCTACTATGGCTACACCTTC. This translates into CASSPDGAYYGYTF.

This chain links TRBV20-1 with TRBJ2-2, with D possibly matching TRBD1 (7 bases). This CDR3 is built from 14 residues. The germline V gene has CDR1 DFQATT and CDR2 SNEGSKA (reference sequence). Trimming stripped 2 bases from V and 4 bases from J, with 11 bases between. DNA for the CDR3: TGCAGTGCTAGACAGGGGGAGGCCACCGGGGAGCTGTTTTTT. Protein: CSARQGEATGELFF.

The sample holds a few counts of this clonotype. The genes are TRBV6-6 and TRBJ1-4, with 10 positions matching TRBD1. The length of the CDR3 is 15 residues. Trimming cost V 4 bases and J 8 bases; bases outside gene matches: 7. Per germline, CDR1 MNHNY and CDR2 SVGAGI (reference sequence). The CDR3 loop reads CASSSPGTGEEKLFF. The CDR3 coding sequence is TGTGCCAGCAGTTCCCCCGGGACAGGGGAAGAAAAACTGTTTTTT.

This chain joins TRBV5-1 and TRBJ2-1; 8 positions match TRBD2. Germline CDR1 SGHRS, CDR2 YFSETQ. V gave up 3 bases and J gave up 0 bases; unmatched junction bases: 8. The CDR3 loop spans 17 amino acids. For the CDR3, the DNA is TGCGCCAGCAGCTATTTCACGACTAGCGACTCCTACAATGAGCAGTTCTTC. It translates to CASSYFTTSDSYNEQFF.

In this sample, this clonotype turned up a few times. The V call is TRBV29-1, the J call TRBJ2-7, with D uncertain. Trimming took 0 bases from V and 12 from J, leaving 12 bases between them. The germline CDR1 and CDR2 sequences are SQVTM and ANQGSEA. CDR3 size: 11 residues. The CDR3 reads CSVEDSLRAYF. As DNA, the CDR3 is TGCAGCGTTGAAGATAGCCTCCGCGCGTACTTC.

This clonotype was found many times. The chain couples TRBV9 to TRBJ2-7; a weak D match, TRBD2 (5 bases). The CDR3 has 13 residues. V was trimmed by 0 bases and J by 5 bases, leaving 9 bases between them. Germline loops: CDR1 SGDLS, CDR2 YYNGEE. The CDR3 DNA follows: TGTGCCAGCAGCGTAGGGGGAGCGGACGAGCAGTACTTC. Translated, it gives CASSVGGADEQYF.

This clonotype has a count of ten or more. V gene TRBV12-3 or TRBV12-4 combines with J gene TRBJ2-1, with 7 nucleotides matching TRBD1. Unmatched junction bases numbered 5, after V lost 6 bases and J lost 3 bases. The CDR3 totals 14 residues. This CDR3 reads CASSPGTVYNEQFF. DNA of the CDR3: TGTGCCAGCAGCCCCGGGACAGTCTACAATGAGCAGTTCTTC.

The rearrangement joins TRBV19 to TRBJ2-7, with 7 bases fitting TRBD2. CDR1 and CDR2 (germline): LNHDA, SQIVND (reference sequence). The CDR3 consists of 14 residues. V shed 3 bases and J 0 bases; nucleotides not matched to a gene: 2. CDR3 loop: CASSIRDYSYEQYF. As DNA, the CDR3 is TGTGCCAGTAGTATTCGGGACTACTCCTACGAGCAGTACTTC.

The chain combines TRBV28 with TRBJ1-2, with D hard to call. The CDR3 sequence is 15 residues long. Germline CDR1 reads MDHEN; CDR2 reads SYDVKM. V lost 5 bases to trimming and J lost 4 bases, with 17 bases between them. The CDR3 is CASSLTGRDGYGYTF. In nucleotides, the CDR3 is TGTGCCAGCAGTCTGACCGGGCGCGATGGCTATGGCTACACCTTC.

The CDR3 reads CASSLGGTEGTYEQYF. CDR3 DNA sequence: TGTGCCAGCAGCTTAGGGGGGACAGAGGGTACCTACGAGCAGTACTTC. V and J are TRBV11-3 and TRBJ2-7, with 7 bases lining up with TRBD1. With 1 base clipped from V and 2 bases from J, the junction kept 8 bases outside the gene matches. This CDR3 spans 16 amino acids. Germline lookup yields CDR1 SGHNT and CDR2 YENEEA.

This chain uses TRBV7-8 with TRBJ1-3, with no clear D. This CDR3 has 16 residues. The germline V gene encodes CDR1 SGHVS and CDR2 FQNEAQ. V shed 1 base and J shed 0 bases, with 10 bases lying between them. CDR3 DNA: TGTGCCAGCAGCTTAGGCGTCGGATTCTCTGGAAACACCATATATTTT. It is translated as CASSLGVGFSGNTIYF.

The chain couples TRBV27 to TRBJ2-3, with 7 nucleotides matching TRBD1. The trim removed 5 bases at V and 6 bases at J, leaving 2 bases unmatched. CDR3 length equals 12 residues. In germline, CDR1 is MNHEY, CDR2 SMNVEV (reference sequence). CDR3: CASSATGDTQYF. Here the CDR3 DNA reads TGTGCCAGCAGTGCGACAGGGGATACGCAGTATTTT.

This clonotype was seen repeatedly, ten times or more. This chain joins TRBV2 and TRBJ2-1; tentatively, D is TRBD2 (7 bases). V was clipped by 8 bases and J by 0 bases, with 14 bases between them. The CDR3 totals 15 residues. Germline assignment: CDR1 SNHLY and CDR2 FYNNEI. The CDR3 loop reads CASPKGGSSYNEQFF. Here the CDR3 DNA reads TGTGCCAGCCCGAAGGGGGGGAGCTCCTACAATGAGCAGTTCTTC.

This clonotype has ten or more counts. The chain is built from TRBV10-1 and TRBJ1-3; D might be TRBD1 (5 bases). The germline V and J ends were trimmed by 6 bases and 0 bases, with 27 bases remaining between them. The CDR3 has 20 residues. CDR1 and CDR2 from the germline V gene are WNHNN and SYGVQD (reference sequence). The CDR3 is CASREERQCRRRVSGNTIYF. As DNA, the CDR3 is TGCGCCAGCAGAGAAGAACGACAGTGCCGGAGGAGGGTCTCTGGAAACACCATATATTTT.

This clonotype has more than one count but fewer than ten. V and J are TRBV7-2 and TRBJ2-7; possible D gene TRBD1, 5 bases. The V end lost 6 bases, the J end lost 1 base, and 16 bases lay between the germline ends. The CDR3 is 15 residues long. CDR1 SGHTA and CDR2 FQGNSA come from the germline V gene. For the CDR3, the DNA is TGTGCCAGCAGGCCTTACCAGGGAAGTTCCTACGAGCAGTACTTC. It is translated as CASRPYQGSSYEQYF.

This clonotype was recorded at least ten times. The chain combines TRBV5-1 with TRBJ1-5; the match to TRBD1 covers 9 bases. CDR1 and CDR2 from the germline V gene are SGHRS and YFSETQ. V trimming: 4 bases; J trimming: 1 base; junction bases outside the gene matches: 9. The CDR3 length is 17 residues. The CDR3 DNA sequence: TGCGCCAGCAGCCCGGGACAGGGCATAGGGAGCAATCAGCCCCAGCATTTT. Its protein is CASSPGQGIGSNQPQHF. Based on the CDR3 plus reference TRBV5-1 and TRBJ1-5, the full variable domain is KAGVTQTPRYLIKTRGQQVTLSCSPISGHRSVSWYQQTPGQGLQFLFEYFSETQRNKGNFPGRFSGRQFSNSRSEMNVSTLELGDSALYLCASSPGQGIGSNQPQHFGDGTRLSIL.

The CDR3 DNA sequence: TGTGCTAGTGGTTATGGTTACGGCTACACCTTC. This codes for CASGYGYGYTF. The J gene is TRBJ1-2, the V gene TRBV12-5; D is unresolved. The CDR3 extends over 11 amino acids. Trimming removed 4 bases at V and 8 bases at J, with 8 bases between. Germline V gene data show CDR1 as LGHNT and CDR2 as FRNRAP.

This chain uses TRBV4-1 with TRBJ1-2; D is perhaps TRBD1 (5 bases). The CDR3 has 14 amino acids. Germline-derived CDR1 and CDR2 are MGHRA and YSYEKL. V lost 4 bases to trimming and J lost 4 bases, with 13 bases between them. CDR3 amino acids: CASSPRQLPYGYTF. The DNA for the CDR3 is TGCGCCAGCAGCCCCAGACAGCTTCCCTATGGCTACACCTTC.